This is a list of T cell receptor beta chains from one sample in a study of blood T cell repertoires in COVID-19. Assay: immunoSEQ multiplex PCR; the TCRdb copy retains only in-frame clones and omits some. Here the sample spans fewer than 200,000 clones, roughly 80% being singletons. Sequencing was performed on PBMCs or T cells enriched from blood (not recorded which). Every receptor here comes from a woman aged 45-60 years who had recovered from COVID-19. The CDR3 runs from the conserved cysteine through the conserved F or W. The D gene is left open where the match is weak. Some rows have no size entry. The others give once, few or many, or a class for an expanded clone.

d_call: NA
clone_size: few
j_call: TRBJ1-5
v_call: TRBV28
cdr3_aa: CASKIGNQPQHF
cdr3_nt: TGTGCCAGTAAGATCGGGAATCAGCCCCAGCATTTT

d_call: NA
clone_size: few
j_call: TRBJ1-2
v_call: TRBV20-1
cdr3_aa: CSAPVESYTF
cdr3_nt: TGCAGTGCCCCGGTGGAGAGCTACACCTTC

d_call: TRBD1
clone_size: NA
j_call: TRBJ1-6
v_call: TRBV6-5
cdr3_aa: CASSQDRENSPLHF
cdr3_nt: TGTGCCAGCAGCCAGGACAGGGAGAATTCACCCCTCCACTTT

d_call: NA
clone_size: NA
j_call: TRBJ1-2
v_call: TRBV18
cdr3_aa: CASSPDSDAFYGYTF
cdr3_nt: TGTGCCAGCTCACCGGACAGCGATGCCTTTTATGGCTACACCTTC

d_call: NA
clone_size: NA
j_call: TRBJ2-2
v_call: TRBV18
cdr3_aa: CASSPKLEGTGELFF
cdr3_nt: TGTGCCAGCTCACCGAAACTAGAGGGCACCGGGGAGCTGTTTTTT

d_call: NA
clone_size: once
j_call: TRBJ1-1
v_call: TRBV25-1
cdr3_aa: CASSGAHPGAFF
cdr3_nt: TGTGCCAGCAGTGGGGCCCATCCCGGCGCTTTCTTT

d_call: TRBD1
clone_size: NA
j_call: TRBJ1-1
v_call: TRBV14
cdr3_aa: CASSPRTGQRAFF
cdr3_nt: TGTGCCAGCAGCCCCAGGACAGGTCAAAGAGCTTTCTTT

d_call: TRBD2
clone_size: once
j_call: TRBJ2-3
v_call: TRBV27
cdr3_aa: CASSPGLAGSTDTQYF
cdr3_nt: TGTGCCAGCAGCCCGGGACTAGCGGGTAGCACAGATACGCAGTATTTT

d_call: NA
clone_size: NA
j_call: TRBJ2-2
v_call: TRBV12-3/TRBV12-4
cdr3_aa: CASSFEPAGELFF
cdr3_nt: TGTGCCAGCAGTTTTGAGCCGGCCGGGGAGCTGTTTTTT

d_call: NA
clone_size: few
j_call: TRBJ1-5
v_call: TRBV18
cdr3_aa: CASSPTTGPNQPQHF
cdr3_nt: TGTGCCAGCTCACCAACAACAGGGCCGAATCAGCCCCAGCATTTT

d_call: NA
clone_size: NA
j_call: TRBJ1-3
v_call: TRBV2
cdr3_aa: CASMRQGIGNTIYF
cdr3_nt: TGTGCCAGCATGAGGCAGGGGATTGGAAACACCATATATTTT

d_call: TRBD1
clone_size: NA
j_call: TRBJ2-5
v_call: TRBV6-5
cdr3_aa: CASSYPDRGETQYF
cdr3_nt: TGTGCCAGCAGTTACCCGGACAGGGGCGAGACCCAGTACTTC

d_call: TRBD1
clone_size: once
j_call: TRBJ1-2
v_call: TRBV7-2
cdr3_aa: CASRTGGVYGYTF
cdr3_nt: TGTGCCAGCAGGACAGGGGGGGTCTATGGCTACACCTTC

d_call: TRBD1
clone_size: NA
j_call: TRBJ2-1
v_call: TRBV6-1
cdr3_aa: CASSEWGQGISEQFF
cdr3_nt: TGTGCCAGCAGTGAATGGGGACAGGGGATCAGTGAGCAGTTCTTC

d_call: NA
clone_size: NA
j_call: TRBJ1-3
v_call: TRBV15
cdr3_aa: CATSRALTGNTIYF
cdr3_nt: TGTGCCACCAGCAGGGCCTTGACTGGAAACACCATATATTTT

d_call: NA
clone_size: NA
j_call: TRBJ1-2
v_call: TRBV12-3/TRBV12-4
cdr3_aa: CAIAQEVYGYTF
cdr3_nt: TGTGCCATAGCGCAGGAGGTCTATGGCTACACCTTC

d_call: NA
clone_size: NA
j_call: TRBJ2-1
v_call: TRBV7-2
cdr3_aa: CASSSTGNEQFF
cdr3_nt: TGTGCCAGCAGCTCGACAGGCAATGAGCAGTTCTTC

d_call: NA
clone_size: NA
j_call: TRBJ1-5
v_call: TRBV2
cdr3_aa: CASSEQRGSNQPQHF
cdr3_nt: TGTGCCAGCAGTGAACAGAGGGGGAGCAATCAGCCCCAGCATTTT

d_call: TRBD1
clone_size: NA
j_call: TRBJ1-2
v_call: TRBV6-5
cdr3_aa: CASSYAEGAVYGYTF
cdr3_nt: TGTGCCAGCAGTTACGCCGAGGGGGCCGTCTATGGCTACACCTTC

d_call: NA
clone_size: many
j_call: TRBJ2-3
v_call: TRBV6-6
cdr3_aa: CASSYGLADTQYF
cdr3_nt: TGTGCCAGCAGTTATGGACTTGCAGATACGCAGTATTTT

d_call: TRBD1
clone_size: NA
j_call: TRBJ1-4
v_call: TRBV2
cdr3_aa: CASRVTGGPNEKLFF
cdr3_nt: TGTGCCAGCAGAGTAACAGGGGGCCCTAATGAAAAACTGTTTTTT

d_call: TRBD1
clone_size: NA
j_call: TRBJ1-4
v_call: TRBV5-1
cdr3_aa: CASSLTGGGEKLFF
cdr3_nt: TGCGCCAGCAGCCTGACAGGGGGCGGTGAAAAACTGTTTTTT

d_call: NA
clone_size: NA
j_call: TRBJ2-2
v_call: TRBV6-5
cdr3_aa: CASTPGRAHTGELFF
cdr3_nt: TGTGCCAGCACCCCCGGCAGGGCGCACACCGGGGAGCTGTTTTTT

d_call: NA
clone_size: NA
j_call: TRBJ1-2
v_call: TRBV12-3/TRBV12-4
cdr3_aa: CASSPRTFYGYTF
cdr3_nt: TGTGCCAGCAGTCCAAGGACTTTCTATGGCTACACCTTC

d_call: NA
clone_size: NA
j_call: TRBJ2-2
v_call: TRBV5-1
cdr3_aa: CASSLASDTGELFF
cdr3_nt: TGCGCCAGCAGCTTGGCCTCGGACACCGGGGAGCTGTTTTTT

d_call: TRBD1
clone_size: NA
j_call: TRBJ1-1
v_call: TRBV7-2
cdr3_aa: CASSPQQGVRNTEAFF
cdr3_nt: TGTGCCAGCAGCCCTCAACAGGGGGTGCGGAACACTGAAGCTTTCTTT

d_call: NA
clone_size: NA
j_call: TRBJ1-1
v_call: TRBV11-2
cdr3_aa: CASSPTGYPEAFF
cdr3_nt: TGTGCCAGCAGCCCCACGGGGTATCCCGAAGCTTTCTTT

d_call: TRBD1
clone_size: NA
j_call: TRBJ1-2
v_call: TRBV25-1
cdr3_aa: CASTPTGQLGYTF
cdr3_nt: TGTGCCAGTACCCCGACAGGGCAATTGGGCTACACCTTC

d_call: TRBD2
clone_size: NA
j_call: TRBJ2-3
v_call: TRBV5-1
cdr3_aa: CASSFLAGNTDTQYF
cdr3_nt: TGCGCCAGCAGCTTTCTAGCGGGGAACACAGATACGCAGTATTTT

d_call: TRBD1
clone_size: NA
j_call: TRBJ1-1
v_call: TRBV12-3/TRBV12-4
cdr3_aa: CASGPGQGIEAFF
cdr3_nt: TGTGCCAGCGGCCCTGGACAGGGAATCGAAGCTTTCTTT

d_call: NA
clone_size: many
j_call: TRBJ1-5
v_call: TRBV2
cdr3_aa: CASSAGGAQYQPQHF
cdr3_nt: TGTGCCAGCAGTGCGGGAGGGGCCCAATATCAGCCCCAGCATTTT

d_call: NA
clone_size: NA
j_call: TRBJ1-3
v_call: TRBV7-2
cdr3_aa: CASSLIGGSGNTIYF
cdr3_nt: TGTGCCAGCAGCTTAATAGGGGGCTCTGGAAACACCATATATTTT

d_call: TRBD1
clone_size: once
j_call: TRBJ1-6
v_call: TRBV9
cdr3_aa: CASSPFPVAGGYNSPLHF
cdr3_nt: TGTGCCAGCAGCCCGTTCCCAGTGGCAGGGGGATATAATTCACCCCTCCACTTT

d_call: NA
clone_size: NA
j_call: TRBJ1-1
v_call: TRBV29-1
cdr3_aa: CSVRFGGTEAFF
cdr3_nt: NA

d_call: NA
clone_size: NA
j_call: TRBJ2-2
v_call: TRBV12-3/TRBV12-4
cdr3_aa: CASTLQDTGELFF
cdr3_nt: TGTGCCAGCACCCTACAGGACACCGGGGAGCTGTTTTTT

d_call: TRBD2
clone_size: NA
j_call: TRBJ2-1
v_call: TRBV5-1
cdr3_aa: CASSLVLAGEQFF
cdr3_nt: TGCGCCAGCAGCTTGGTGCTAGCGGGGGAGCAGTTCTTC

d_call: NA
clone_size: NA
j_call: TRBJ1-2
v_call: TRBV4-1
cdr3_aa: CASSEAGLLYGYTF
cdr3_nt: TGCGCCAGCAGCGAGGCGGGATTACTCTATGGCTACACCTTC